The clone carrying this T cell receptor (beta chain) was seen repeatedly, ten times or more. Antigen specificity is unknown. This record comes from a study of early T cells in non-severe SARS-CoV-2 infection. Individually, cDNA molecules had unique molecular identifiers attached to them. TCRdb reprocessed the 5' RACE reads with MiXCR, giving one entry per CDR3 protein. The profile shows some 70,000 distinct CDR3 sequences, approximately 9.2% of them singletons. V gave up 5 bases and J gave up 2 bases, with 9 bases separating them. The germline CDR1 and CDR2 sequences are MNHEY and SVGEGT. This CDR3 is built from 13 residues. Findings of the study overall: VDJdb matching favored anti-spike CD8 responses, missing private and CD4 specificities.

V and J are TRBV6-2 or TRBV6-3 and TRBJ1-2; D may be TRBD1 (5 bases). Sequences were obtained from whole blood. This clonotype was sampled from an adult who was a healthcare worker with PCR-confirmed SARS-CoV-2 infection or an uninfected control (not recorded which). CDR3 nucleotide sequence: TGTGCCAGCAGTCCCGACAGAAACTATGGCTACACCTTC. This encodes CASSPDRNYGYTF.